These 9 T cell receptor beta chains originate from one sample sequenced in a study of T cell responses to AZD1222 COVID-19 vaccine. Profiled with immunoSEQ multiplex PCR; TCRdb holds only in-frame clones, not every one. The table lists more than 85,000 clones, 70% to 90% of them singletons. The sequences come from peripheral blood, collected on day 0 of AZD1222 vaccination. Source of these receptors: an adult in good health.

This rearrangement joins TRBV30 to TRBJ1-5; no clear D. V lost 2 bases and J lost 5, with 10 bases in between. The CDR3 totals 13 residues. CDR1 GTSNPN and CDR2 SVGIG come from the germline V gene (reference sequence). The CDR3 loop is CAWSRAFDQPQHF. The DNA for the CDR3 is TGTGCCTGGAGTCGGGCTTTTGATCAGCCCCAGCATTTT.

This rearrangement joins TRBV7-2 to TRBJ2-1; TRBD2 aligns across 7 bases. This CDR3 has 16 residues. From germline, CDR1 is SGHTA and CDR2 FQGNSA. V dropped 6 bases and J dropped 1; count of bases not matched to a gene: 9. In DNA, the CDR3 is TGTGCCAGCAGTCCGGTAGCGGGTCCATCCTACAATGAGCAGTTCTTC. As protein: CASSPVAGPSYNEQFF.

The chain links TRBV19 to TRBJ2-2; 8 nucleotides agree with TRBD2. CDR3 size: 15 residues. Germline-derived CDR1 and CDR2 are LNHDA and SQIVND (reference sequence). V gave up 5 bases and J gave up 5 bases; unmatched junction bases: 7. The CDR3 here is CASSPGGAGTGELFF. As DNA, the CDR3 is TGTGCCAGTAGTCCCGGGGGGGCAGGAACCGGGGAGCTGTTTTTT.

This clone was observed once. The chain employs TRBV3-1 (or the pseudogene TRBV3-2) and TRBJ1-2; a weak D match, TRBD1 (6 bases). V gave up 8 bases and J gave up 4 bases, with 14 bases separating them. Germline CDR1 is LGHDT and CDR2 is YNNKEL (reference sequence). This CDR3 has 13 residues. The CDR3 protein is CASGRQATYGYTF. The CDR3, as DNA: TGTGCCAGCGGTCGACAGGCCACCTATGGCTACACCTTC.

The rearrangement links TRBV7-2 to TRBJ1-5; D unclear. Per germline, CDR1 SGHTA and CDR2 FQGNSA. The CDR3 is 15 amino acids. V was clipped by 1 base and J by 6 bases, with 13 bases between them. Here the CDR3 reads CASSLGPAQVQPQHF. CDR3 in DNA: TGTGCCAGCAGCTTAGGGCCAGCCCAGGTTCAGCCCCAGCATTTT.

This chain links TRBV5-1 with TRBJ2-2; D is unclear. Germline CDR1 and CDR2: SGHRS and YFSETQ. CDR3 length: 14 residues. V lost 5 bases and J lost 2, with 10 bases in between. The DNA of the CDR3 is TGCGCCAGCAGTCAGGAGAGAAACACCGGGGAGCTGTTTTTT. It specifies CASSQERNTGELFF.

The genes are TRBV10-3 and TRBJ1-1; D is uncertain. The CDR3 length is 16 residues. Deletions cut 0 bases from V and 1 base from J, with 12 bases between. The germline V gene encodes CDR1 ENHRY and CDR2 SYGVKD. CDR3 protein: CAISESANPQNTEAFF. CDR3 DNA: TGTGCCATCAGTGAGTCGGCTAACCCACAGAACACTGAAGCTTTCTTT.

As regards this clone: An end of the junction does not agree with germline; a read error may underlie this. The genes are TRBV7-2 and TRBJ1-3; 7 bases agree with TRBD1. There are 13 residues in the CDR3. CDR1 is SGHTA, CDR2 FQGNSA, per germline. This chain's CDR3 is CASTPTGTVPIRF. The CDR3 DNA follows: TGTGCCAGCACCCCAACCGGGACAGTACCAATACGGTTT.

The genes are TRBV5-1 and TRBJ2-7; 7 nucleotides agree with TRBD2. Trimming cost V 7 bases and J 5 bases; bases outside gene matches: 9. Germline V gene data show CDR1 as SGHRS and CDR2 as YFSETQ. CDR3 size: 13 residues. The CDR3 bases are TGCGCCAGCTCCCAGATGGCGGGAGACGAGCAGTACTTC. It codes for CASSQMAGDEQYF.